One and the same sample provided the 29 T cell receptor beta chains below, sequenced in a study of blood T cell repertoires in COVID-19. The repertoire was sequenced with immunoSEQ multiplex PCR; TCRdb's copy has only in-frame clones and lacks some. The sample holds over 130,000 clones, about 87% seen once. Sequenced sample: PBMCs or T cells enriched from blood (not recorded which). These receptors were collected from a man aged 45-65 years in a cohort exposed to, infected with or recovered from COVID-19 (not recorded which).

This rearrangement joins TRBV27 to TRBJ1-6; 7 nucleotides agree with TRBD1. V lost 6 bases, J lost 10 bases, and 6 bases stayed unmatched. Germline V gene sequence: CDR1 MNHEY, CDR2 SMNVEV (reference sequence). There are 13 residues in the CDR3. The CDR3 coding sequence is TGTGCCAGCAGCGACAGGGAACGCTCACCCCTCCACTTT. The encoded protein is CASSDRERSPLHF.

The chain couples TRBV19 to TRBJ2-3; D uncertain. V was clipped by 7 bases and J by 1 base, with 9 bases between them. Germline V gene data show CDR1 as LNHDA and CDR2 as SQIVND (reference sequence). The CDR3 has 13 amino acids. The CDR3 is CASNEGGTDTQYF. The CDR3 nucleotides are TGTGCCAGTAACGAAGGAGGCACAGATACGCAGTATTTT.

This sequence joins TRBV30 and TRBJ2-7; D gene ambiguous. This CDR3 region has 13 residues. Trimming took 1 base from V and 3 from J, leaving 10 bases between them. Germline lookup yields CDR1 GTSNPN and CDR2 SVGIG (reference sequence). In DNA, the CDR3 is TGTGCCTGGAGTGGACTGCCGGACTACGAGCAGTACTTC. Its protein is CAWSGLPDYEQYF.

This chain joins TRBV10-1 and TRBJ2-3; D perhaps matches TRBD2 (6 bases). Germline CDR1 reads WNHNN; CDR2 reads SYGVQD (reference sequence). V was shortened by 3 bases and J by 2 bases, with 9 bases between the two germline ends. CDR3 length: 14 amino acids. CDR3: CASSDGRTTDTQYF. DNA of the CDR3: TGCGCCAGCAGTGATGGGAGGACCACAGATACGCAGTATTTT.

The chain is built from TRBV19 and TRBJ2-1; 11 bases agree with TRBD2. V dropped 3 bases and J dropped 8; count of bases not matched to a gene: 6. Per germline, CDR1 LNHDA and CDR2 SQIVND (reference sequence). The CDR3 totals 15 residues. CDR3 nucleotides: TGTGCCAGTAGTATGTCTAGCGGGAGGACAGATGAGCAGTTCTTC. The encoded protein is CASSMSSGRTDEQFF.

This clone appeared a single time. This chain links TRBV28 with TRBJ2-7; no clear D. This CDR3 region has 13 residues. Germline V gene data show CDR1 as MDHEN and CDR2 as SYDVKM. V dropped 9 bases and J dropped 5 bases, with 17 bases sitting between them. The CDR3 DNA reads as TGTGCCAGTGAGACACCGCTCCGCCACGAGCAGTACTTC. It translates to CASETPLRHEQYF.

V is TRBV14 and J is TRBJ1-1; the D gene is possibly TRBD1 (6 bases). Trimming shortened V by 5 bases and J by 6 bases, and 19 bases separated the two germline ends. The CDR3 totals 15 residues. CDR1 and CDR2 from the germline V gene are SGHDN and FVKESK. The DNA of the CDR3 is TGTGCCAGCAGCTATATACAGGGATGGTCCGCTGAAGCTTTCTTT. This gives the protein CASSYIQGWSAEAFF. Combining the CDR3 with reference TRBV14 and TRBJ1-1 gives the whole variable domain EAGVTQFPSHSVIEKGQTVTLRCDPISGHDNLYWYRRVMGKEIKFLLHFVKESKQDESGMPNNRFLAERTGGTYSTLKVQPAELEDSGVYFCASSYIQGWSAEAFFGQGTRLTVV.

This clone was seen a few times. The chain has TRBV5-5 and TRBJ1-2; D possibly corresponds to TRBD1 (6 bases). Between the trimmed V and J ends, which lost 0 bases and 7 bases, there was a span of 16 bases. The CDR3 extends over 15 amino acids. Germline V lookup: CDR1 SGHKS, CDR2 YYEKEE (reference sequence). The CDR3 is CASSLVPGVSVGYTF. The CDR3, as DNA: TGTGCCAGCAGCTTGGTACCAGGGGTGTCGGTTGGCTACACCTTC.

The chain links TRBV18 to TRBJ1-3; 8 bases are a match to TRBD1. The V gene end was trimmed by 0 bases and the J gene end by 2 bases; junction bases not matched to a gene: 0. The CDR3 runs to 15 residues. Germline V CDR1 and CDR2: KGHSH, LQKENI. In DNA form, the CDR3 reads TGTGCCAGCTCACCACCGGGACAGGCTGGAAACACCATATATTTT. Residues: CASSPPGQAGNTIYF.

This rearrangement joins TRBV18 to TRBJ2-1; 7 bases match TRBD1. Germline V lookup: CDR1 KGHSH, CDR2 LQKENI. The length of the CDR3 is 17 residues. V lost 3 bases, J lost 2 bases, and 10 bases stayed unmatched. This chain's CDR3 is CASSPLSGTATYNEQFF. The CDR3 bases are TGTGCCAGCTCACCCCTATCCGGGACAGCCACCTACAATGAGCAGTTCTTC.

The J gene is TRBJ2-2, the V gene TRBV7-9, with D tentatively TRBD1 (6 bases). CDR3 length equals 15 residues. The V gene lost 5 bases and the J gene lost 7 bases, with 17 bases spanning the gap. Per germline, CDR1 SEHNR and CDR2 FQNEAQ (reference sequence). The CDR3 sequence: CASSHLNRVDGELFF. The DNA for the CDR3 is TGTGCCAGCAGCCACCTAAACAGGGTTGACGGGGAGCTGTTTTTT.

The chain employs TRBV4-1 and TRBJ2-7; 12 bases agree with TRBD2. V dropped 7 bases and J dropped 4; count of bases not matched to a gene: 5. The CDR3 length is 14 residues. Germline-derived CDR1 and CDR2 are MGHRA and YSYEKL. For the CDR3, the DNA is TGCGCCAGCACCCGGACTAGCGGGAATTACGAGCAGTACTTC. Amino acids: CASTRTSGNYEQYF.

The chain recombines TRBV15 with TRBJ2-7; perhaps TRBD2 as D (7 bases). The CDR3 is 18 residues long. Germline V lookup: CDR1 LNHNV, CDR2 YYDKDF (reference sequence). V dropped 0 bases and J dropped 5 bases, with 23 bases sitting between them. CDR3 nucleotides: TGTGCCACCAGCAGAGACCTCCCCGGGGGCGCGGGAGCCGACGAGCAGTACTTC. It encodes CATSRDLPGGAGADEQYF.

The chain uses TRBV28 and TRBJ1-6; D is ambiguous. The CDR3 totals 13 residues. The V end was cut by 8 bases, the J end by 1 base, with 6 bases between. CDR1 is MDHEN and CDR2 is SYDVKM in the germline V gene. The CDR3 loop reads CASGGSYNSPLHF. CDR3 nucleotide sequence: TGTGCCAGCGGAGGGTCCTATAATTCACCCCTCCACTTT. Together with reference TRBV28 and TRBJ1-6, the CDR3 gives the full variable domain: DVKVTQSSRYLVKRTGEKVFLECVQDMDHENMFWYRQDPGLGLRLIYFSYDVKMKEKGDIPEGYSVSREKKERFSLILESASTNQTSMYLCASGGSYNSPLHFGNGTRLTVT.

The chain links TRBV10-3 to TRBJ1-1; TRBD1 might be the D (6 bases). V lost 3 bases to trimming and J lost 0 bases, with 8 bases between them. The CDR3 consists of 14 residues. CDR1 is ENHRY and CDR2 is SYGVKD in the germline V gene. CDR3 region: CAISDDRLNTEAFF. The CDR3 region has the DNA TGTGCCATCAGTGACGACAGGCTGAACACTGAAGCTTTCTTT.

The V and J genes are TRBV6-5 and TRBJ1-3, with D possibly matching TRBD1 (6 bases). Per germline, CDR1 MNHEY and CDR2 SVGAGI. The CDR3 sequence is 15 residues long. V lost 6 bases and J 9 bases, leaving 21 bases between the germline ends. CDR3 DNA: TGTGCCAGCAGCGGCGAGGGGGGGGAAAGGGGCACCATATATTTT. It encodes CASSGEGGERGTIYF.

The chain couples TRBV9 to TRBJ2-7; D perhaps matches TRBD1 (6 bases). Germline lookup yields CDR1 SGDLS and CDR2 YYNGEE. This CDR3 has 13 residues. V lost 2 bases, J lost 7 bases, and 13 bases lay in between. CDR3 DNA: TGTGCCAGCAGCGTCGCGGAGAGGGGGGAGCAGTACTTC. As protein: CASSVAERGEQYF.

This clone was detected only once. The V and J genes are TRBV23-1 and TRBJ1-3; TRBD1 matches at 7 bases. TRBV23-1 falls under the ORF class, with uncertain function. The CDR3 has 18 amino acids. V gave up 0 bases and J gave up 0 bases; unmatched junction bases: 8. CDR3 sequence: CASSQSRYDRVSGNTIYF. In DNA form, the CDR3 reads TGCGCCAGCAGTCAATCGCGATATGACAGGGTCTCTGGAAACACCATATATTTT.

V is TRBV7-9 and J is TRBJ1-6, with TRBD1 as a possible D gene (5 bases). The length of the CDR3 is 15 residues. The V end lost 5 bases, the J end lost 4 bases, and 12 bases lay between the germline ends. Germline V lookup: CDR1 SEHNR, CDR2 FQNEAQ (reference sequence). The CDR3 DNA reads as TGTGCCAGCAGCCAAGGGGCAGAGTATAATTCACCCCTCCACTTT. Translating gives CASSQGAEYNSPLHF.

V is TRBV4-1 and J is TRBJ1-3; D is uncertain. The germline V and J ends were trimmed by 5 bases and 0 bases, with 14 bases remaining between them. Germline V gene sequence: CDR1 MGHRA, CDR2 YSYEKL. CDR3 length: 16 residues. The CDR3 is CASSSEAILSGNTIYF. The CDR3 DNA sequence: TGCGCCAGCAGCTCTGAGGCCATCCTCTCTGGAAACACCATATATTTT.

V is TRBV5-1 and J is TRBJ1-2; TRBD1 matches at 7 bases. Germline loops: CDR1 SGHRS, CDR2 YFSETQ. Trimming removed 5 bases from V and 8 bases from J; junction bases left unmatched: 9. The CDR3 consists of 13 residues. The CDR3 sequence: CASREGQREGYTF. In nucleotides, the CDR3 is TGCGCCAGCAGAGAGGGACAGAGGGAAGGCTACACCTTC.

This clone was counted only a few times. This chain joins TRBV7-2 and TRBJ2-7; 7 bases are shared with TRBD2. Germline V gives CDR1 SGHTA, CDR2 FQGNSA. The V gene end was trimmed by 0 bases and the J gene end by 0 bases; junction bases not matched to a gene: 2. The CDR3 is 15 amino acids. CDR3 DNA: TGTGCCAGCAGCTTAGCTGGCGGGGGCTCCTACGAGCAGTACTTC. It translates to CASSLAGGGSYEQYF.

The J gene is TRBJ2-1, the V gene TRBV29-1, with D possibly being TRBD2 (6 bases). V lost 3 bases, J lost 9 bases, and 6 bases lay in between. In germline, CDR1 is SQVTM, CDR2 ANQGSEA. The CDR3 runs to 10 residues. CDR3 region: CSVDGGEQFF. The DNA of the CDR3 is TGCAGCGTTGACGGGGGTGAGCAGTTCTTC.

This clone was seen a single time. The CDR3 protein is CASSYRQSATNEKLFF. In nucleotides, the CDR3 is TGTGCCAGCAGTTACAGACAGAGTGCAACTAATGAAAAACTGTTTTTT. The chain has TRBV6-6 and TRBJ1-4; D possibly corresponds to TRBD1 (5 bases). The V end lost 2 bases, the J end lost 0 bases, and 10 bases lay between the germline ends. Germline loops: CDR1 MNHNY, CDR2 SVGAGI (reference sequence). The CDR3 has 16 residues.

V usage is TRBV24-1 and J usage is TRBJ1-2, with 8 nucleotides matching TRBD1. V gave up 4 bases and J gave up 8 bases; unmatched junction bases: 8. Per the germline V gene, CDR1 is KGHDR and CDR2 is SFDVKD. This CDR3 is built from 14 residues. The CDR3 DNA reads TGTGCCACCAGTGACCCAGGGGGCCAGGGCGGCTACACCTTC. This gives the protein CATSDPGGQGGYTF.

This clone was picked up a small number of times. The V call is TRBV6-5, the J call TRBJ2-1; 9 positions match TRBD2. CDR1 is MNHEY and CDR2 is SVGAGI in the germline V gene. CDR3 size: 15 residues. With V trimmed by 6 bases and J by 3 bases, 6 bases remained unmatched. The CDR3 DNA reads as TGTGCCAGCAGGATCAAGCGGGGGGACTACAATGAGCAGTTCTTC. This gives the protein CASRIKRGDYNEQFF.

This clone was seen more than once but under ten times. This chain joins TRBV18 and TRBJ1-5, with a tentative D call TRBD1 (5 bases). V shed 2 bases and J shed 4 bases, with 12 bases lying between them. Germline V gene lookup returns CDR1 KGHSH and CDR2 LQKENI. This CDR3 contains 15 residues. The CDR3 DNA reads TGTGCCAGCTCACCAGCGGGGACTATAAATCAGCCCCAGCATTTT. Protein: CASSPAGTINQPQHF.

The CDR3 spells CASQGLAGGEQFF. CDR3 nucleotide sequence: TGTGCCAGCCAGGGACTAGCGGGGGGGGAGCAGTTCTTC. The chain joins TRBV4-2 to TRBJ2-1; TRBD2 matches at 16 bases. Germline V gene data show CDR1 as LGHNA and CDR2 as YNFKEQ. Unmatched junction bases numbered 2, after V lost 8 bases and J lost 10 bases. The CDR3 consists of 13 residues.

This chain joins TRBV19 and TRBJ2-7; weak D call: TRBD2 (5 bases). V lost 3 bases and J lost 4, with 25 bases in between. CDR1 is LNHDA and CDR2 is SQIVND in the germline V gene (reference sequence). This CDR3 has 18 residues. The CDR3 is CASSISLLPPGKAYEQYF. CDR3 nucleotides: TGTGCCAGTAGTATTTCCCTTCTGCCCCCGGGGAAGGCGTACGAGCAGTACTTC.